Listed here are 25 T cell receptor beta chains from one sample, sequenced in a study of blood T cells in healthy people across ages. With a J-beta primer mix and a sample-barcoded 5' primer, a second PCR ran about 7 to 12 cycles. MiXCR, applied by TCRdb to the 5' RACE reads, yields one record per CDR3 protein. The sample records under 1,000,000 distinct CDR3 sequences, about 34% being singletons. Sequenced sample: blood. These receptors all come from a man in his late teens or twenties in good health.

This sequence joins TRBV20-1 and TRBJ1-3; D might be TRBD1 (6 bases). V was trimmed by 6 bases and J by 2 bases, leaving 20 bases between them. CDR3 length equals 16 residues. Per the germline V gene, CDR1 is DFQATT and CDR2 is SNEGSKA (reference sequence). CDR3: CSAIPRQAQPGNTIYF. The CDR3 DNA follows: TGCAGTGCCATCCCCAGACAGGCCCAACCTGGAAACACCATATATTTT.

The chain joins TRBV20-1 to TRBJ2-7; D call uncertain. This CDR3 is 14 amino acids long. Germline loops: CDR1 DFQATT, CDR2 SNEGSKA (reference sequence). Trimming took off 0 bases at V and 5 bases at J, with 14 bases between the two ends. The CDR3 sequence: CSARDRVGPDEQYF. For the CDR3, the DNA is TGCAGTGCTAGAGATCGTGTTGGGCCGGACGAGCAGTACTTC.

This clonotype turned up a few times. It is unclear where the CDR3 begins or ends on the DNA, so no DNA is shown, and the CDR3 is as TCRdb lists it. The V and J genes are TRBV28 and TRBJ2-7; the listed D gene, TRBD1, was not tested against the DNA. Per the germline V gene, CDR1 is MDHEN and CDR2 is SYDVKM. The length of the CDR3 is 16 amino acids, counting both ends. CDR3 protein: CASIRRRDRVGYEQYF.

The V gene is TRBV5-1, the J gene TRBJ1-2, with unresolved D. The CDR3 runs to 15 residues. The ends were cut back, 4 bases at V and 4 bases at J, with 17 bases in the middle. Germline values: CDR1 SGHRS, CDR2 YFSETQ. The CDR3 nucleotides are TGCGCCAGCAGCCCGGACGGCAGTTCTACCTATGGCTACACCTTC. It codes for CASSPDGSSTYGYTF.

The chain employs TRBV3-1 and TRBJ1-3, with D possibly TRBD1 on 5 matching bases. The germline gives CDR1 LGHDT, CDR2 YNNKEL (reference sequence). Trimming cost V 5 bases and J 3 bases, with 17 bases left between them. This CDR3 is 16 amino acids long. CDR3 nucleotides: TGTGCCAGCAGCTCACCCCGGGACCGAGATGGAAACACCATATATTTT. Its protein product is CASSSPRDRDGNTIYF.

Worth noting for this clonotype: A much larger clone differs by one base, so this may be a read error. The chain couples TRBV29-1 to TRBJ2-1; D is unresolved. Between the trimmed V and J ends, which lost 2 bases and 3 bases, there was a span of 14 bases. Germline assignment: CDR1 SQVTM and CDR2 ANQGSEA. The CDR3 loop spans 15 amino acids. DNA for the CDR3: TGCAGCGTTGAATGGCGGCAGGCCAACTACAATGAGCAGTTCTTC. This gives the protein CSVEWRQANYNEQFF.

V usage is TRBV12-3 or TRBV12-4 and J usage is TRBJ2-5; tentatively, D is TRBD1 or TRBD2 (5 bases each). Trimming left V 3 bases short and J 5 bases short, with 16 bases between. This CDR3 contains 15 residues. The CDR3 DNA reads TGTGCCAGCAGTTTGGTTTGGGGGATTGGGGAGACCCAGTACTTC. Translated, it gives CASSLVWGIGETQYF.

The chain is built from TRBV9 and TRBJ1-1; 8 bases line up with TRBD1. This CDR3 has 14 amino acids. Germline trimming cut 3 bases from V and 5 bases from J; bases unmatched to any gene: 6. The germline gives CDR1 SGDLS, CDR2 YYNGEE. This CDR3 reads CASSGQGAVTEAFF. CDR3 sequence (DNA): TGTGCCAGCAGCGGGCAGGGGGCAGTAACTGAAGCTTTCTTT. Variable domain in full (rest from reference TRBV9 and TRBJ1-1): DSGVTQTPKHLITATGQRVTLRCSPRSGDLSVYWYQQSLDQGLQFLIQYYNGEERAKGNILERFSAQQFPDLHSELNLSSLELGDSALYFCASSGQGAVTEAFFGQGTRLTVV.

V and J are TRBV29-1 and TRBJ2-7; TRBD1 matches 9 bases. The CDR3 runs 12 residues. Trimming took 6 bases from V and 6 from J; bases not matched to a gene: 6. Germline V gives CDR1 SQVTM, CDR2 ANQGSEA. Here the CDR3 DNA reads TGCAGCGTCGTTACAGGGGGCGGCGAGCAGTACTTC. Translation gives CSVVTGGGEQYF.

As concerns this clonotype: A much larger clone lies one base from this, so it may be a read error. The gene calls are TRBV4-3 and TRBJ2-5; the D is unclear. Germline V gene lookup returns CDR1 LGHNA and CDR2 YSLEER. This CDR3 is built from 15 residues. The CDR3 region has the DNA TGCGCCAGCAACCAAGATCCCAGGAGTAAAGAGACCCAGTACTTC. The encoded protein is CASNQDPRSKETQYF.

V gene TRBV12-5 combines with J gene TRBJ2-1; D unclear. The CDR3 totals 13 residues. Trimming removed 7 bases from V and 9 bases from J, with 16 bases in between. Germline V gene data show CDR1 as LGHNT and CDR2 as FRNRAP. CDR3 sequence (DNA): TGTGCTAGTGCCTTGGGCCCGGGCGGTGAGCAGTTCTTC. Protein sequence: CASALGPGGEQFF.

This CDR3 is CASSQQVGNEQYF. The CDR3 region has the DNA TGTGCCAGCAGCCAACAGGTGGGCAATGAGCAGTACTTC. The chain employs TRBV7-8 and TRBJ2-5, with D perhaps TRBD1 (5 bases). Per the germline V gene, CDR1 is SGHVS and CDR2 is FQNEAQ. The CDR3 contains 13 residues. V lost 5 bases to trimming and J lost 11 bases, with 18 bases between them.

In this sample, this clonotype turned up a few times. The CDR3, as DNA: TGTGCCGGACTTAGTCGTCGTGGCTACACCTTC. Translation gives CAGLSRRGYTF. The chain recombines TRBV2 with TRBJ1-2; no clear D. Germline V gene lookup returns CDR1 SNHLY and CDR2 FYNNEI. Trimming removed 11 bases from V and 7 bases from J, with 14 bases in between. This CDR3 contains 11 residues.

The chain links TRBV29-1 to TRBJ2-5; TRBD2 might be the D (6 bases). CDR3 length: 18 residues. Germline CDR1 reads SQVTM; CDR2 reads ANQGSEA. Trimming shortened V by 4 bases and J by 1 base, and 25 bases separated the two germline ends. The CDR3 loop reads CSVVGGPFRADAQETQYF. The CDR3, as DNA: TGCAGCGTTGTCGGGGGACCTTTTCGTGCCGATGCCCAAGAGACCCAGTACTTC.

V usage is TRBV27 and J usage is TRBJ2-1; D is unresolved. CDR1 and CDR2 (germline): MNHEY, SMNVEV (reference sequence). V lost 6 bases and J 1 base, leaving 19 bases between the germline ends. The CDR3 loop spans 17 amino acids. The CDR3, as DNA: TGTGCCAGCAGCCCTGCCCAGGAGCGTGCTTCCTACAATGAGCAGTTCTTC. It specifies CASSPAQERASYNEQFF.

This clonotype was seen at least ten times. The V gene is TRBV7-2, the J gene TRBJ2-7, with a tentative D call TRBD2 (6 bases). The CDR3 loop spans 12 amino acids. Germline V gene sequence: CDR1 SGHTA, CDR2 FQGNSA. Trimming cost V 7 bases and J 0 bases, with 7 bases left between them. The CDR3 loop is CASKAGSYEQYF. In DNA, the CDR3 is TGTGCCAGCAAAGCGGGCTCCTACGAGCAGTACTTC.

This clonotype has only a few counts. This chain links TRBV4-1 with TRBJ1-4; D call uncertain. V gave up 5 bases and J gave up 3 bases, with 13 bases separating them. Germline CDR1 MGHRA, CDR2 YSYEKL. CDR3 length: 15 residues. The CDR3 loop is CASSYRRLANEKLFF. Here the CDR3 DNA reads TGCGCCAGCAGCTACCGCCGTCTGGCTAATGAAAAACTGTTTTTT.

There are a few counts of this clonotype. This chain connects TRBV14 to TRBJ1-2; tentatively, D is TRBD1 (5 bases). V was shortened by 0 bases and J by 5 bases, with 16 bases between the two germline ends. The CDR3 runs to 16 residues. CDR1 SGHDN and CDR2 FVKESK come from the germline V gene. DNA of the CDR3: TGTGCCAGCAGCCAAGAACGTCCGGGGACTAGGTATGGCTACACCTTC. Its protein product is CASSQERPGTRYGYTF.

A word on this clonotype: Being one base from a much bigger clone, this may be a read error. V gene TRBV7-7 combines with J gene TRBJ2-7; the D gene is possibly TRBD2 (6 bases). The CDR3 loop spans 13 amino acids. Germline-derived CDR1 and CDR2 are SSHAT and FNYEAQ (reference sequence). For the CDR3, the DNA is TGTGCTAGCAGTCCATTCCCCGGGGGCGAGCAGTACTTC. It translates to CASSPFPGGEQYF.

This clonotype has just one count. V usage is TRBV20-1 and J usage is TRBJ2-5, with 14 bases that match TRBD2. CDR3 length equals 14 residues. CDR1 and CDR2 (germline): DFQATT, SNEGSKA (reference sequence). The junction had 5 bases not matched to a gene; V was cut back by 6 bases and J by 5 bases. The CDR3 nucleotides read TGCAGTGCAAGACTAGCGGGGGGGCGGGAGACCCAGTACTTC. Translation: CSARLAGGRETQYF.

CDR3 in amino acids: CASSQEHNEQFF. The CDR3 bases are TGTGCCAGCAGCCAAGAACACAATGAGCAGTTCTTC. This chain connects TRBV14 to TRBJ2-1; no reliable D call. Germline V gene data show CDR1 as SGHDN and CDR2 as FVKESK. V gave up 0 bases and J gave up 5 bases, with 2 bases separating them. This CDR3 is 12 amino acids long.

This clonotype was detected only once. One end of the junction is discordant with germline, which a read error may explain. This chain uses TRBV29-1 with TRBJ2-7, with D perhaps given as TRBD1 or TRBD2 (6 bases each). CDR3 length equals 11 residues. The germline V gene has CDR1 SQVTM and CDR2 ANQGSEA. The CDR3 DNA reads TGCAGCGTTGAAAGGGGGGACGAGCAGTGCTTC. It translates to CSVERGDEQCF.

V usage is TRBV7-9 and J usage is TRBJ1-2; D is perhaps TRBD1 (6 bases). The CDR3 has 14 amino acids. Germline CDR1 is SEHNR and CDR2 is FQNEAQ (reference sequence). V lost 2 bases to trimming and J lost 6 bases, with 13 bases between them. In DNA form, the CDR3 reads TGTGCCAGCAGCTTATTAAACAGGGATGATGGCTACACCTTC. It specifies CASSLLNRDDGYTF.

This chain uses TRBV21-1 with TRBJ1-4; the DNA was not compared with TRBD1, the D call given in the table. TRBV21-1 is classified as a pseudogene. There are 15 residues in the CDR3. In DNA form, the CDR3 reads TGTGCCAGCAGCATTGGGACAGGGAGTAAGGAAAAACTGTTTTTT. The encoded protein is CASSIGTGSKEKLFF.

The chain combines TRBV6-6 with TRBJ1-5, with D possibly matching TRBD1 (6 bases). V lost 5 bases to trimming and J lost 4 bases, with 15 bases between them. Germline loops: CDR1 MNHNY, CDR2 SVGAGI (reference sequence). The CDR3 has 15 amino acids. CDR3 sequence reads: CASSRGGQPNQPQHF. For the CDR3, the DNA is TGTGCCAGCAGTAGGGGGGGGCAGCCTAATCAGCCCCAGCATTTT.